The sequence of this T cell receptor (beta chain) was determined in a study of blood T cell repertoires in COVID-19. In the study overall: Spain, Italy and the United States supplied samples that represented acute and convalescent COVID-19.

This CDR3 has 16 residues. Germline assignment: CDR1 LGHDT and CDR2 YNNKEL (reference sequence). Trimming left V 5 bases short and J 4 bases short, with 18 bases between. Authors' data handling: How many nucleated cells were present was estimated from reference gene primer amplification. Using immunoSEQ multiplex PCR, the repertoire was profiled, and TCRdb retains in-frame clones only, with some absent. V and J calls and clone size are as listed in that table; D and trimming were resolved from the DNA. The table records fewer than 100,000 clones, about nine tenths of them present only once. The chain joins TRBV3-1 (or the pseudogene TRBV3-2) to TRBJ1-3, with D uncertain. The sequencing input was peripheral blood. The clonotype was recovered from a woman older than 75 with acute or convalescent COVID-19. The CDR3 region has the DNA TGTGCCAGCAGCACTCTTCCCACCTCTCGGGGAAACACCATATATTTT. This encodes CASSTLPTSRGNTIYF.